This TCR beta chain stems from a study of T cell responses to AZD1222 COVID-19 vaccine. Study outcomes and limitations: Repertoire sampling was restricted to post-peak T cell response timepoints. Epitopes outside B.1.351 and B.1.1.7 mutated regions reportedly drew nearly half of spike TCRs.

To note about this clone: Its specificity is unknown.

Germline assignment: CDR1 MNHEY and CDR2 SVGAGI. V was shortened by 6 bases and J by 7 bases, with 15 bases between the two germline ends. CDR3 length equals 13 residues. The method was immunoSEQ multiplex PCR; TCRdb's version includes in-frame clones alone and lacks a portion of them. The sample holds roughly 120,000 clones; about nine tenths are singletons and the top ten take 6.5% to 9.5%. Specimen: peripheral blood, collected on day 0 of AZD1222 vaccination. The sequence came from an adult in good health. This chain connects TRBV6-5 to TRBJ1-2; the D gene is possibly TRBD1 (6 bases). CDR3: CASRPDSRLGYTF. The CDR3 DNA sequence: TGTGCCAGCAGGCCGGACAGCCGTCTTGGCTACACCTTC.